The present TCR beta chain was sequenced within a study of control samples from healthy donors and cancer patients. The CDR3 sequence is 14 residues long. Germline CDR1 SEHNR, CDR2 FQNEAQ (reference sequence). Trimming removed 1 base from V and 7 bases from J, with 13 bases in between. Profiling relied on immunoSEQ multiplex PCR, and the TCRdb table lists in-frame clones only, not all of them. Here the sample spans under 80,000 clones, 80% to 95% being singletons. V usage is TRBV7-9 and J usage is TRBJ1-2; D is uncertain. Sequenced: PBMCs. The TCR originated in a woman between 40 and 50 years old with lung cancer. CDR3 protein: CASSLETDSPGYTF. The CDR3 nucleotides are TGTGCCAGCAGCTTAGAAACCGATTCACCTGGCTACACCTTC.